This paragraph reports one TCR beta chain. In its sample, this clonotype was seen many times. Its recognized antigen is unknown. Per-base quality was not reported, and no clone a single base away is much larger than it. cDNA was synthesized by template-switch 5'RACE using a primer carrying a 10-nucleotide random unique molecular identifier by which each TCR transcript was tagged. Every sequencing run covered 15-18 subjects and yielded more than 160 million TCR-beta sequences. The RNeasy kit was used for extraction of total RNA. The KAPA Real-time Library Amplification kit was used to amplify TCR-beta VDJ regions with primers targeting the TCR constant region and the 5'RACE anchor. Sample indexes and Illumina adaptors were added in a first PCR, and a second PCR then increased library yield. After Ampure bead purification, the roughly 650 bp TCR product was size-selected on a 2% E-gel SizeSelection system. Before pooling, libraries had their quality checked on a Bioanalyzer, their concentration measured with Qubit, and their quantity determined with the Kapa Library Quantification kit. Paired-end 2 x 150 bp sequencing of the libraries was performed on an Illumina HiSeq 2500. To increase sequence diversity, about 25-31% phiX was spiked into each library pool. The authors processed their data as follows. The quality-filtered reads were processed with the UMI-based MiGEC pipeline, whose error correction step removed more than 80% of the raw TCR sequences. VDJ genes were aligned to IMGT germline references, and each clonotype was defined by a unique CDR3 amino acid sequence together with V-J genes. Clonal expansion, Shannon diversity and CDR3 relatedness (CalcPairwiseDistances, ClusterSamples) were evaluated with VDJtools, and phylogenetic trees were built with CLCbio workbench. A clone was classed as expanded if it had 8 or more unique UMIs, a cutoff based on coefficient-of-variation modelling across technical triplicates. Through fastp at Q25 and MiXCR, TCRdb rebuilt clones from the public reads, retaining in-frame beta chains. Entries are consolidated by CDR3 protein sequence, retaining the most common genes and DNA. The V and J calls were not made by the authors but by TCRdb's processing. Recorded for this sample are approximately 25,000 distinct CDR3 sequences; around a fifth of them occurred a single time. The ten largest clones take up roughly 17% of the sample.

In the germline V gene, CDR1 corresponds to SGDLS and CDR2 to YYNGEE. The CDR3 covers 12 residues, taking in both the cysteine and the phenylalanine. Kept here is only the CDR3 DNA, which spans 36 bases and is read in frame from base 1. V and J lose 0 bases and 1 base, and a span of 1 base separates them. The healthy controls were volunteers from a blood bank in Maryland, USA. For unsorted PBMC libraries, 2 million PBMCs were used after storage in RNAlater at -80 degrees C until RNA extraction. PBMCs were separated from peripheral blood using Ficoll-Hypaque density gradient centrifugation and then cryopreserved in liquid nitrogen. This sample is drawn from a study of neurological immune-mediated disorders (dated by TCRdb to between 2018 and 2020). Concerning the study at large: Peripheral blood TCR-beta repertoires from HTLV-I-associated myelopathy (HAM/TSP) patients, multiple sclerosis patients and healthy controls were compared by UMI-based sequencing. The 106 TCR-beta libraries covered PBMC samples along with longitudinal samples, technical triplicates, and paired sorted CD4+ and CD8+ T-cell subsets. Of the approximately 66 subjects in the cohort, about 15 were HAM/TSP patients, about 34 were multiple sclerosis patients, and about 20 were healthy controls.

Results the study describes overall, beyond this receptor: No identical CDR3 amino acid sequences were shared among expanded clones across subjects, suggesting private TCR-beta repertoires in all groups. TCR clonal expansion was greatest in HAM/TSP patients and smallest in MS patients, who ranked below even healthy controls.

This sequence uses TRBV9 and TRBJ1-2, with the D gene too uncertain to name. The receptor's source is a woman aged 60 to 75 in good health. Sequenced material: PBMCs. In nucleotide form, the sequence is TGTGCCAGCAGCGTAGATAACTATGGCTACACCTTC. It specifies CASSVDNYGYTF. The full variable domain, with segments outside the CDR3 supplied by the reference TRBV9 and TRBJ1-2 proteins, appears as DSGVTQTPKHLITATGQRVTLRCSPRSGDLSVYWYQQSLDQGLQFLIQYYNGEERAKGNILERFSAQQFPDLHSELNLSSLELGDSALYFCASSVDNYGYTFGSGTRLTVV.